The rows below give T cell receptor beta chains drawn from one sample of a study of PD-1 blockade in classical Hodgkin lymphoma. Clones were sequenced by immunoSEQ multiplex PCR, and TCRdb holds only the in-frame ones, with some missing. The repertoire consists of 7,500 to 9,500 clones, with roughly nine tenths occurring once and the leading ten covering 30% to 35%. This material consisted of peripheral blood mononuclear cells (PBMCs), taken before the fourth cycle of nivolumab. The receptors were sampled from a human donor with classical Hodgkin lymphoma. CDR3s include the opening cysteine and the closing phenylalanine or tryptophan. A D gene is named only where the DNA matches it firmly. Rows give clone size only sometimes, using once, few, many, or a class for an expanded clone.

d_gene: .
v_gene: TRBV7-9
j_gene: TRBJ2-4
abundance: .
CDR3aa: CASRAEGFTHIQYF
CDR3nt: TGTGCCAGCAGAGCCGAGGGGTTTACCCACATTCAGTACTTC

d_gene: TRBD1
v_gene: TRBV19
j_gene: TRBJ1-5
abundance: .
CDR3aa: CASNPTGVSNQPQHF
CDR3nt: TGTGCCAGTAATCCAACAGGGGTGAGCAATCAGCCCCAGCATTTT

d_gene: .
v_gene: TRBV4-3
j_gene: TRBJ2-7
abundance: .
CDR3aa: CASSQDRDYEQYF
CDR3nt: TGCGCCAGCAGCCAAGATAGGGACTACGAGCAGTACTTC

d_gene: .
v_gene: TRBV9
j_gene: TRBJ2-3
abundance: .
CDR3aa: CASSDGLRDTQYF
CDR3nt: TGTGCCAGCAGCGATGGACTCCGAGATACGCAGTATTTT

d_gene: .
v_gene: TRBV28
j_gene: TRBJ1-2
abundance: once
CDR3aa: CASSLVPNYGYTF
CDR3nt: TGTGCCAGCAGTTTAGTCCCGAACTATGGCTACACCTTC

d_gene: TRBD1
v_gene: TRBV5-6
j_gene: TRBJ2-7
abundance: .
CDR3aa: CASSTPGQGTYEQYF
CDR3nt: TGTGCCAGCAGCACACCGGGACAGGGGACCTACGAGCAGTACTTC

d_gene: TRBD2
v_gene: TRBV10-2
j_gene: TRBJ2-3
abundance: medium-sized
CDR3aa: CASSTSGAYSTDTQYF
CDR3nt: TGCGCCAGCAGCACTAGCGGAGCATATAGCACAGATACGCAGTATTTT

d_gene: .
v_gene: TRBV19
j_gene: TRBJ2-1
abundance: .
CDR3aa: CASSILGEQFF
CDR3nt: TGTGCCAGTAGTATATTAGGTGAGCAGTTCTTC

d_gene: .
v_gene: TRBV4-2
j_gene: TRBJ2-2
abundance: once
CDR3aa: CASSPKTGTGELFF
CDR3nt: TGTGCCAGCAGCCCCAAGACAGGCACCGGGGAGCTGTTTTTT

d_gene: TRBD1
v_gene: TRBV4-2
j_gene: TRBJ2-1
abundance: .
CDR3aa: CASSQDPDRSNEQFF
CDR3nt: TGTGCCAGCAGCCAAGACCCGGACAGGTCTAATGAGCAGTTCTTC

d_gene: TRBD1
v_gene: TRBV6-1
j_gene: TRBJ1-1
abundance: .
CDR3aa: CASGRTGGLTEAFF
CDR3nt: TGTGCCAGCGGGCGGACAGGGGGCCTCACTGAAGCTTTCTTT

d_gene: .
v_gene: TRBV4-2
j_gene: TRBJ2-2
abundance: few
CDR3aa: CASSQDLGSGELFF
CDR3nt: TGTGCCAGCAGCCAAGATCTAGGATCCGGGGAGCTGTTTTTT

d_gene: TRBD2
v_gene: TRBV6-6
j_gene: TRBJ2-7
abundance: .
CDR3aa: CASRLTSGQSYEQYF
CDR3nt: TGTGCCAGCAGGCTTACTAGCGGGCAGTCCTACGAGCAGTACTTC

d_gene: TRBD1
v_gene: TRBV11-2
j_gene: TRBJ2-1
abundance: .
CDR3aa: CASSLEGGTYNEQFF
CDR3nt: TGTGCCAGCAGCCTCGAAGGGGGCACCTACAATGAGCAGTTCTTC

d_gene: TRBD2
v_gene: TRBV5-1
j_gene: TRBJ2-5
abundance: .
CDR3aa: CASSLVLAGGLKTQYF
CDR3nt: TGCGCCAGCAGCTTGGTTTTAGCGGGAGGCCTGAAGACCCAGTACTTC

d_gene: TRBD1
v_gene: TRBV2
j_gene: TRBJ2-3
abundance: .
CDR3aa: CASTYRDRGTDTQYF
CDR3nt: TGTGCCAGTACGTACCGGGACAGAGGCACAGATACGCAGTATTTT

d_gene: .
v_gene: TRBV5-5
j_gene: TRBJ1-4
abundance: .
CDR3aa: CASSRWTVGNEKLFF
CDR3nt: TGTGCCAGCAGCCGCTGGACAGTCGGGAATGAAAAACTGTTTTTT

d_gene: TRBD1
v_gene: TRBV7-3
j_gene: TRBJ2-3
abundance: .
CDR3aa: CASSSGQGRTSTDTQYF
CDR3nt: TGTGCCAGCAGCTCAGGACAGGGCCGGACTAGCACAGATACGCAGTATTTT

d_gene: TRBD2
v_gene: TRBV5-6
j_gene: TRBJ2-7
abundance: .
CDR3aa: CASSTGLDEQYF
CDR3nt: TGTGCCAGCAGCACGGGACTAGACGAGCAGTACTTC

d_gene: .
v_gene: TRBV6-6
j_gene: TRBJ2-7
abundance: once
CDR3aa: CASQDSLYEQYF
CDR3nt: TGTGCCAGCCAGGACAGCCTCTACGAGCAGTACTTC

d_gene: .
v_gene: TRBV6-5
j_gene: TRBJ2-7
abundance: .
CDR3aa: CASRNTGFDEQYF
CDR3nt: TGTGCCAGCAGAAATACAGGGTTCGACGAGCAGTACTTC

d_gene: .
v_gene: TRBV10-3
j_gene: TRBJ2-7
abundance: .
CDR3aa: CAISESYPYEQYF
CDR3nt: TGTGCCATCAGTGAGTCTTACCCCTACGAGCAGTACTTC

d_gene: .
v_gene: TRBV4-1
j_gene: TRBJ2-3
abundance: once
CDR3aa: CASSQDPGTRDTQYF
CDR3nt: TGCGCCAGCAGCCAAGATCCCGGGACGCGAGATACGCAGTATTTT

d_gene: .
v_gene: TRBV2
j_gene: TRBJ2-1
abundance: once
CDR3aa: CASSGLTRGRHNEQFF
CDR3nt: TGTGCCAGCAGTGGACTAACCCGGGGGCGCCACAATGAGCAGTTCTTC

d_gene: TRBD1
v_gene: TRBV18
j_gene: TRBJ1-1
abundance: .
CDR3aa: CASSPRTGGNTEAFF
CDR3nt: TGTGCCAGCTCACCTAGGACAGGGGGAAACACTGAAGCTTTCTTT

d_gene: .
v_gene: TRBV10-3
j_gene: TRBJ2-7
abundance: .
CDR3aa: CATEGGKSSYEQYF
CDR3nt: TGTGCCACAGAAGGGGGGAAGAGCTCCTACGAGCAGTACTTC

d_gene: TRBD1
v_gene: TRBV6-5
j_gene: TRBJ2-3
abundance: .
CDR3aa: CASSSTGDVQNTQYF
CDR3nt: TGTGCCAGCAGTTCGACAGGGGACGTACAAAATACGCAGTATTTT

d_gene: .
v_gene: TRBV6-1
j_gene: TRBJ2-7
abundance: .
CDR3aa: CASSVSPGISYEQYF
CDR3nt: TGTGCCAGCAGTGTATCCCCGGGTATCTCCTACGAGCAGTACTTC

d_gene: .
v_gene: TRBV19
j_gene: TRBJ1-2
abundance: .
CDR3aa: CASSTRTENYGYTF
CDR3nt: TGTGCCAGTAGTACAAGGACCGAAAACTATGGCTACACCTTC

d_gene: .
v_gene: TRBV5-1
j_gene: TRBJ2-5
abundance: few
CDR3aa: CASTTTGEVGTQYF
CDR3nt: TGCGCCAGCACCACAACAGGGGAGGTCGGGACCCAGTACTTC

d_gene: .
v_gene: TRBV27
j_gene: TRBJ2-1
abundance: .
CDR3aa: CASSLGPPNAGQFF
CDR3nt: TGTGCCAGCAGTTTGGGACCCCCCAACGCGGGGCAGTTCTTC

d_gene: .
v_gene: TRBV19
j_gene: TRBJ2-7
abundance: .
CDR3aa: CASSIAAAGYEQYF
CDR3nt: TGTGCCAGTAGTATAGCAGCGGCGGGCTACGAGCAGTACTTC

d_gene: TRBD2
v_gene: TRBV9
j_gene: TRBJ2-7
abundance: .
CDR3aa: CASSPRGTSDSYEQYF
CDR3nt: TGTGCCAGCAGCCCCCGAGGGACTAGCGACTCCTACGAGCAGTACTTC

d_gene: .
v_gene: TRBV13
j_gene: TRBJ2-3
abundance: .
CDR3aa: CASSLSSTDTQYF
CDR3nt: TGTGCCAGCAGCTTATCTAGCACAGATACGCAGTATTTT

d_gene: .
v_gene: TRBV28
j_gene: TRBJ2-7
abundance: .
CDR3aa: CASQGGLAGSYEQYF
CDR3nt: TGTGCCAGCCAGGGGGGGCTAGCGGGCTCCTACGAGCAGTACTTC

d_gene: TRBD2
v_gene: TRBV5-1
j_gene: TRBJ2-3
abundance: .
CDR3aa: CASSPPLAGVTDTQYF
CDR3nt: TGCGCCAGCAGCCCTCCCCTAGCGGGGGTCACAGATACGCAGTATTTT

d_gene: .
v_gene: TRBV7-8
j_gene: TRBJ2-5
abundance: .
CDR3aa: CASSGAYSGETQYF
CDR3nt: TGTGCCAGCAGCGGTGCGTACTCTGGGGAGACCCAGTACTTC

d_gene: .
v_gene: TRBV29-1
j_gene: TRBJ1-1
abundance: .
CDR3aa: CSVGGVGGAFF
CDR3nt: TGCAGCGTTGGGGGCGTCGGGGGAGCTTTCTTT

d_gene: TRBD1
v_gene: TRBV7-9
j_gene: TRBJ1-2
abundance: .
CDR3aa: CASSSTGGGKGYGYTF
CDR3nt: TGTGCCAGCAGCTCAACAGGGGGTGGGAAGGGCTATGGCTACACCTTC

d_gene: .
v_gene: TRBV19
j_gene: TRBJ2-7
abundance: .
CDR3aa: CASSPKNGGATEQYF
CDR3nt: TGTGCCAGTAGTCCAAAGAATGGAGGGGCGACCGAGCAGTACTTC

d_gene: .
v_gene: TRBV5-1
j_gene: TRBJ1-1
abundance: .
CDR3aa: CASSLASSGWDTEAFF
CDR3nt: TGCGCCAGCAGCTTGGCCTCTTCGGGATGGGACACTGAAGCTTTCTTT

d_gene: .
v_gene: TRBV27
j_gene: TRBJ1-1
abundance: few
CDR3aa: CASSPAGMGTEAFF
CDR3nt: TGTGCCAGCAGCCCAGCTGGAATGGGGACTGAAGCTTTCTTT

d_gene: .
v_gene: TRBV30
j_gene: TRBJ2-6
abundance: .
CDR3aa: CAWAGTGANVLTF
CDR3nt: TGTGCCTGGGCGGGGACGGGGGCCAACGTCCTGACTTTC

d_gene: TRBD2
v_gene: TRBV5-1
j_gene: TRBJ2-1
abundance: .
CDR3aa: CASSRLAGGFVNSEQFF
CDR3nt: TGCGCCAGCAGCCGACTAGCGGGAGGCTTTGTTAATAGTGAGCAGTTCTTC

d_gene: .
v_gene: TRBV9
j_gene: TRBJ1-1
abundance: .
CDR3aa: CASSPQDTEAFF
CDR3nt: TGTGCCAGCAGTCCGCAGGACACTGAAGCTTTCTTT

d_gene: .
v_gene: TRBV7-9
j_gene: TRBJ2-3
abundance: medium-sized
CDR3aa: CASSGMGTDTQYF
CDR3nt: TGTGCCAGCAGTGGCATGGGCACAGATACGCAGTATTTT

d_gene: TRBD2
v_gene: TRBV28
j_gene: TRBJ2-7
abundance: once
CDR3aa: CASSTPGLETYEQYF
CDR3nt: TGTGCCAGCAGTACACCGGGACTAGAGACCTACGAGCAGTACTTC

d_gene: .
v_gene: TRBV6-5
j_gene: TRBJ2-2
abundance: few
CDR3aa: CASSPPPANTGELFF
CDR3nt: TGTGCCAGCAGCCCCCCCCCAGCGAACACCGGGGAGCTGTTTTTT

d_gene: TRBD1
v_gene: TRBV7-9
j_gene: TRBJ1-4
abundance: .
CDR3aa: CASSLGQRTGGNEKLFF
CDR3nt: TGTGCCAGCAGCTTAGGACAGAGGACAGGCGGGAATGAAAAACTGTTTTTT

d_gene: TRBD2
v_gene: TRBV7-3
j_gene: TRBJ2-1
abundance: .
CDR3aa: CASSLGGRLLNEQFF
CDR3nt: TGTGCCAGCAGCTTAGGCGGGAGGCTTCTTAATGAGCAGTTCTTC

d_gene: .
v_gene: TRBV29-1
j_gene: TRBJ1-2
abundance: .
CDR3aa: CSVSGNYGYTF
CDR3nt: TGCAGCGTCTCCGGGAACTATGGCTACACCTTC

d_gene: TRBD2
v_gene: TRBV7-8
j_gene: TRBJ2-1
abundance: .
CDR3aa: CASSLGILALGNEQFF
CDR3nt: TGTGCCAGCAGCTTAGGAATACTAGCGCTCGGCAATGAGCAGTTCTTC

d_gene: .
v_gene: TRBV29-1
j_gene: TRBJ1-4
abundance: .
CDR3aa: CSVAGALGEKLFF
CDR3nt: TGCAGCGTTGCGGGGGCGTTAGGGGAAAAACTGTTTTTT

d_gene: .
v_gene: TRBV5-1
j_gene: TRBJ2-7
abundance: .
CDR3aa: CASSPEGRELSYEQYF
CDR3nt: TGCGCCAGCAGCCCCGAGGGACGGGAGCTCTCCTACGAGCAGTACTTC

d_gene: .
v_gene: TRBV29-1
j_gene: TRBJ1-3
abundance: few
CDR3aa: CSVVVDNRGKSGNTIYF
CDR3nt: TGCAGCGTTGTAGTGGATAATCGGGGAAAATCTGGAAACACCATATATTTT

d_gene: .
v_gene: TRBV21-1
j_gene: TRBJ2-1
abundance: .
CDR3aa: CASSPGTSGAWHYNEQFF
CDR3nt: TGTGCCAGCAGCCCCGGGACTAGCGGGGCATGGCACTACAATGAGCAGTTCTTC

d_gene: TRBD1
v_gene: TRBV6-5
j_gene: TRBJ1-1
abundance: few
CDR3aa: CASRRHRGNTEAFF
CDR3nt: TGTGCCAGCAGGCGACACAGGGGGAACACTGAAGCTTTCTTT

d_gene: .
v_gene: TRBV5-1
j_gene: TRBJ1-1
abundance: .
CDR3aa: CASSLTGGRTEAFF
CDR3nt: TGCGCCAGCAGCTTGACAGGAGGGAGAACCGAAGCTTTCTTT

d_gene: .
v_gene: TRBV27
j_gene: TRBJ2-7
abundance: .
CDR3aa: CASSASSRGLDEQYF
CDR3nt: TGTGCCAGCAGTGCCTCTAGCCGGGGACTTGACGAGCAGTACTTC

d_gene: .
v_gene: TRBV2
j_gene: TRBJ1-2
abundance: few
CDR3aa: CASSEVSEGYTF
CDR3nt: TGTGCCAGCAGTGAAGTTTCCGAAGGCTACACCTTC